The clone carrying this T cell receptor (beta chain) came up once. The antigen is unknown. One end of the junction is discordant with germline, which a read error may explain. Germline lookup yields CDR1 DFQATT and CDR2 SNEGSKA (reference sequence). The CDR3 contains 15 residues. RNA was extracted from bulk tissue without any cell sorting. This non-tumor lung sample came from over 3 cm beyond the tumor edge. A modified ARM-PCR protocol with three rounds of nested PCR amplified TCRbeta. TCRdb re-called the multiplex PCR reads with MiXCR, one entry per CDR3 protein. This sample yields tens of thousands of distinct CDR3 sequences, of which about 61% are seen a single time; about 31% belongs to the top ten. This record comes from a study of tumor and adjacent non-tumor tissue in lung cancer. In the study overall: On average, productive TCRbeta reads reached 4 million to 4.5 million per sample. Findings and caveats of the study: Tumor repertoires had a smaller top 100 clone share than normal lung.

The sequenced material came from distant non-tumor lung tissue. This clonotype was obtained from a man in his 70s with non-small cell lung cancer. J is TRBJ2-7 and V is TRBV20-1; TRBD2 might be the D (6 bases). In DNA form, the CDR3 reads TGCAGTGTTAGAGATTGGGCTAGCGCGCGATACGAGCGGTACTTC. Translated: CSVRDWASARYERYF.